What follows is one T cell receptor (beta chain) and its context. The antigen is unknown. A read error may account for a junction end that differs from germline. The data originate from a study of tumor and adjacent non-tumor tissue in lung cancer. In the study overall: Approximately 4 million productive TCRbeta reads were obtained per sample on average.

Per germline, CDR1 MNHNY and CDR2 SVGAGI (reference sequence). The CDR3 has 14 amino acids. Findings and caveats of the study: Compared with tumor, normal lung showed significantly lower TCR diversity.

The library came from three nested PCR rounds adapted from ARM-PCR protocols. One entry per CDR3 protein, called by TCRdb with MiXCR from the multiplex PCR reads. The table lists tens of thousands of distinct CDR3 sequences, around 64% of them singletons. The template was RNA from unsorted bulk tissue. This TCR was recovered from a man in his sixties with non-small cell lung cancer. The rearrangement joins TRBV6-6 to TRBJ2-1; 7 bases agree with TRBD1. The sample comprised lung tumor tissue. The CDR3 DNA sequence: TGTGTCAGCAGTTACCGGGACAGAGACAATGAGCAGTCCTTC. Its protein product is CVSSYRDRDNEQSF.